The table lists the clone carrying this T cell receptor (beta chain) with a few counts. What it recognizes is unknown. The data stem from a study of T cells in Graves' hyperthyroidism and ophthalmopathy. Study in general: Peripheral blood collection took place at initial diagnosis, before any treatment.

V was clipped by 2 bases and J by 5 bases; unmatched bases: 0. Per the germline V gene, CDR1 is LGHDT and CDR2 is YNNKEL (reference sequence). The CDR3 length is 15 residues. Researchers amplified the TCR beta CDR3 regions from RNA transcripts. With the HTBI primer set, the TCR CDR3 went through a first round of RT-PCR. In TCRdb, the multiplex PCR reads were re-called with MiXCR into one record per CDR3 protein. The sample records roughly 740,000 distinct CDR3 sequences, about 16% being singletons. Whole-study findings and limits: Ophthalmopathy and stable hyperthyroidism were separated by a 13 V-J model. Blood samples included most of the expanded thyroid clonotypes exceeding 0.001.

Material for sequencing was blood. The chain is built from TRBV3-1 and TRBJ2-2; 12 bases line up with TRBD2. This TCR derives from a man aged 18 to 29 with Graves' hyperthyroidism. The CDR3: CASSQTSGRTGELFF. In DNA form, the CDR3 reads TGTGCCAGCAGCCAAACTAGCGGGAGGACCGGGGAGCTGTTTTTT.